The clone carrying this T cell receptor (beta chain) was seen just once. Its antigen is not known. The sample belongs to a study of brain T cells in children with intractable seizures. Clones were read by immunoSEQ multiplex PCR, and TCRdb kept only the in-frame ones, dropping some. The sample shows tens of thousands of clones, roughly 91% of them seen only once. Surgery cases with the highest brain T cell transcript signatures were chosen for sequencing. Before surgery, patients took at least one anti-epileptic drug. Overall study results and limits: Pre-surgery blood may have been undersampled, hiding some clones. Only CDR3 sequence similarity suggested viral specificity, without known HCMV serostatus.

This material consisted of peripheral blood, taken at surgery. This receptor was taken from a boy less than two years old with tuberous sclerosis and intractable seizures.

The CDR3 region is CASSESLGGGLPQHF. CDR3 sequence (DNA): TGTGCCAGCAGTGAAAGTCTGGGTGGGGGGCTGCCCCAGCATTTT. This sequence joins TRBV2 and TRBJ1-5; a possible D gene is TRBD1 (6 bases). This CDR3 comprises 15 residues. Trimming took off 2 bases at V and 9 bases at J, with 17 bases between the two ends. Germline V gives CDR1 SNHLY, CDR2 FYNNEI.